Presented here are 9 T cell receptor beta chains from one specimen sequenced in a study of cytomegalovirus exposure and HLA in healthy donors. PCR amplification relied on 60 Vbeta primers (plus 13 Jbeta primers). Assay used: immunoSEQ multiplex PCR; TCRdb lists only in-frame clones, some missing. The table records 210,000 or so clones, roughly 80% of them present only once. Sequencing was done on a sample of PBMCs. All receptors derive from a middle-aged man in good health and CMV-seronegative.

The chain joins TRBV10-3 to TRBJ1-3; D is uncertain. Deletions cut 4 bases from V and 4 bases from J, with 8 bases between. The CDR3 extends over 13 amino acids. Germline V lookup: CDR1 ENHRY, CDR2 SYGVKD. CDR3 loop: CAISAGEGNTIYF. The CDR3 region has the DNA TGTGCCATCAGTGCGGGTGAGGGAAACACCATATATTTT.

V gene TRBV7-9 combines with J gene TRBJ1-4; 8 bases align to TRBD1. Germline V gives CDR1 SEHNR, CDR2 FQNEAQ (reference sequence). There are 13 residues in the CDR3. After removal of 10 bases from V and 8 bases from J, the junction contained 9 bases not matched to a gene. CDR3 amino acids: CATEDRGWEKLFF. Here the CDR3 DNA reads TGTGCCACCGAAGACAGGGGCTGGGAAAAACTGTTTTTT.

The gene calls are TRBV6-5 and TRBJ1-5; TRBD1 is a possible D gene (5 bases). CDR3 length equals 14 residues. Germline-derived CDR1 and CDR2 are MNHEY and SVGAGI. Trimming left V 7 bases short and J 0 bases short, with 10 bases between. The chain's CDR3 is CASKGRDSNQPQHF. DNA of the CDR3: TGTGCCAGCAAAGGCAGGGATAGCAATCAGCCCCAGCATTTT.

The CDR3 sequence: CSVELFGTVYGYTF. DNA for the CDR3: TGCAGCGTTGAATTGTTTGGGACAGTATATGGCTACACCTTC. The rearrangement joins TRBV29-1 to TRBJ1-2; 7 bases line up with TRBD1. Germline V gene lookup returns CDR1 SQVTM and CDR2 ANQGSEA. The junction had 8 bases not matched to a gene; V was cut back by 2 bases and J by 5 bases. The CDR3 runs 14 residues.

The genes are TRBV2 and TRBJ1-1, with 7 bases identical to TRBD1. V dropped 6 bases and J dropped 8; count of bases not matched to a gene: 6. Germline CDR1 is SNHLY and CDR2 is FYNNEI. This CDR3 has 12 amino acids. The DNA for the CDR3 is TGTGCCAGCAGGACGACAGGGATCGAAGCTTTCTTT. Its protein is CASRTTGIEAFF. The whole variable domain, filled in from reference TRBV2 and TRBJ1-1, reads EPEVTQTPSHQVTQMGQEVILRCVPISNHLYFYWYRQILGQKVEFLVSFYNNEISEKSEIFDDQFSVERPDGSNFTLKIRSTKLEDSAMYFCASRTTGIEAFFGQGTRLTVV.

The V call is TRBV27, the J call TRBJ2-1, with TRBD2 identical over 10 bases. The V gene end was trimmed by 1 base and the J gene end by 8 bases; junction bases not matched to a gene: 8. Germline lookup yields CDR1 MNHEY and CDR2 SMNVEV (reference sequence). The CDR3 runs to 16 residues. CDR3 in DNA: TGTGCCAGCAGTTTATATTCTAGCGGGAGTATCCATGAGCAGTTCTTC. Its protein product is CASSLYSSGSIHEQFF.

J is TRBJ1-2 and V is TRBV5-1; 12 bases map to TRBD1. Per the germline V gene, CDR1 is SGHRS and CDR2 is YFSETQ. Trimming cost V 3 bases and J 3 bases; bases outside gene matches: 12. This CDR3 has 18 amino acids. The CDR3: CASSSYSLGQGADYGYTF. CDR3 DNA sequence: TGCGCCAGCAGCTCTTATTCTCTGGGACAGGGGGCGGACTATGGCTACACCTTC.

V and J are TRBV15 and TRBJ2-5; 10 bases match TRBD2. The length of the CDR3 is 14 residues. Trimming cost V 5 bases and J 14 bases; bases outside gene matches: 14. Germline V lookup: CDR1 LNHNV, CDR2 YYDKDF (reference sequence). The CDR3 loop reads CATSGGRLSGRIYF. CDR3 DNA sequence: TGTGCCACCAGCGGAGGACGTCTTAGCGGGAGGATCTACTTC.

This chain links TRBV7-6 with TRBJ1-1; no firm D call. Deletions cut 5 bases from V and 1 base from J, with 8 bases between. Per the germline V gene, CDR1 is SGHVS and CDR2 is FNYEAQ. The CDR3 length is 13 residues. The CDR3 region is CASSPTANTEAFF. CDR3 sequence (DNA): TGTGCCAGCAGCCCTACAGCGAACACTGAAGCTTTCTTT.